The clone carrying this T cell receptor (beta chain) has only a few counts. The antigen is not known. The treatment denotes: approximately nine-day PBMC culture with coronavirus spike peptide pools or control peptides (ViraFEST assay). The source of the sample is a study of vaccination and CD4 T cells after COVID-19. CDR1 and CDR2 (germline): MNHNS, SASEGT. The CDR3 has 15 residues. Trimming removed 3 bases from V and 2 bases from J, with 11 bases in between. An Oncomine TCR Beta short-read assay was used to sequence the DNA from cultured CD4+ T cells. TCRdb reprocessed the PCR reads via MiXCR and lists one record per CDR3 protein. The sample holds around 26,000 distinct CDR3 sequences; about 40% are singletons and the top ten take roughly 10%.

The chain joins TRBV6-1 to TRBJ1-3; D remains ambiguous. Sequenced: CD4+ T cells from blood, cultured in vitro. The TCR comes from a human donor who had recovered from COVID-19. The CDR3 sequence is CASSERPAAGNTIYF. Written as DNA, the CDR3 is TGTGCCAGCAGTGAGCGTCCGGCGGCTGGAAACACCATATATTTT.